This T cell receptor beta chain was obtained from a study of T cell responses to AZD1222 COVID-19 vaccine. Study outcomes and limitations: The study identified only six AZD1222 recipients as seropositive at baseline.

Notes on this clone: Its target is not known.

V was pared by 2 bases and J by 7 bases, with 13 bases between. Looked up from germline, CDR1 is SGDLS and CDR2 is YYNGEE. This CDR3 is 14 amino acids long. The data were produced by immunoSEQ multiplex PCR, yet TCRdb's version contains in-frame clones alone and is incomplete. The profile shows approximately 100,000 clones, 90% of them singletons. The sequenced sample was peripheral blood, obtained on day 0 of AZD1222 vaccination. The V gene is TRBV9, the J gene TRBJ1-5, with a tentative D call TRBD1 (5 bases). This receptor was taken from an adult in good health. The CDR3 sequence is CASSVSREDQPQHF. CDR3 nucleotides: TGTGCCAGCAGCGTTTCCAGGGAGGACCAGCCCCAGCATTTT.